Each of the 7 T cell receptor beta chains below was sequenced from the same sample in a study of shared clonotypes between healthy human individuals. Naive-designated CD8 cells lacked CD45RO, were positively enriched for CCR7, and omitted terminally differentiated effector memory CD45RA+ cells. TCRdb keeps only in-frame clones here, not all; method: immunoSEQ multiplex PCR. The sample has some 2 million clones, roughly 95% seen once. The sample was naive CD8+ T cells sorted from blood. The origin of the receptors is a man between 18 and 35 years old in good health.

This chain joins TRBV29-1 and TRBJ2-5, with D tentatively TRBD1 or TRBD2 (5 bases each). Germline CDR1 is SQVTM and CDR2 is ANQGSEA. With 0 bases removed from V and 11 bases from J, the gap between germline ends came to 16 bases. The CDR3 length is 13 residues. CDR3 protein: CSVEERQGWEQYF. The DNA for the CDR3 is TGCAGCGTTGAAGAGAGGCAGGGATGGGAGCAGTACTTC.

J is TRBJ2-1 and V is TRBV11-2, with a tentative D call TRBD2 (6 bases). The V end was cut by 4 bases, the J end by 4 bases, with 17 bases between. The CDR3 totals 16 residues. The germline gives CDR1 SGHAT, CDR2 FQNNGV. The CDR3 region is CASSSHRDLTYNEQFF. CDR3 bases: TGTGCCAGCAGCTCCCACCGGGACTTGACGTACAATGAGCAGTTCTTC.

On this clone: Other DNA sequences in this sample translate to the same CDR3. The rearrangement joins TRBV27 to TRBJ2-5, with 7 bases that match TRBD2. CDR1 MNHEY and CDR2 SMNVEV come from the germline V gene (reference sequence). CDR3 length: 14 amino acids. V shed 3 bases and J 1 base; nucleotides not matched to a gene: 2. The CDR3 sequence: CASSLRGSQETQYF. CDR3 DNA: TGTGCCAGCAGTTTGCGGGGGTCCCAAGAGACCCAGTACTTC.

The CDR3 spells CASSIWGLAGGPSNEQFF. The DNA for the CDR3 is TGTGCCAGTAGTATTTGGGGACTAGCGGGAGGGCCGAGCAATGAGCAGTTCTTC. The rearrangement uses TRBV19 and TRBJ2-1; 16 bases line up with TRBD2. Germline CDR1 and CDR2: LNHDA and SQIVND (reference sequence). V trimming: 3 bases; J trimming: 6 bases; junction bases outside the gene matches: 8. CDR3 size: 18 residues.

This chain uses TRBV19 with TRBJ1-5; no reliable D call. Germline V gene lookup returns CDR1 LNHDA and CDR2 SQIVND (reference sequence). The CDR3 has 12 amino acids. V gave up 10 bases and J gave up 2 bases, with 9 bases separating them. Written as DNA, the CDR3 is TGTGCCACAGACACGGGCAATCAGCCCCAGCATTTT. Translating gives CATDTGNQPQHF.

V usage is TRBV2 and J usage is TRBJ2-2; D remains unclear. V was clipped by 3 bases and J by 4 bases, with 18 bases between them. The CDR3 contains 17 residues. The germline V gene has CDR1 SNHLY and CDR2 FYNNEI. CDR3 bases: TGTGCCAGCAGTGAGTCAATTGGCCTCCTCGCCACCGGGGAGCTGTTTTTT. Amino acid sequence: CASSESIGLLATGELFF.

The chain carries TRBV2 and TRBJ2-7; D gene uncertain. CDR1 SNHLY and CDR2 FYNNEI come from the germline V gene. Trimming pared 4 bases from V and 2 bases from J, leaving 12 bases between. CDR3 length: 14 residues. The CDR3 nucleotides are TGTGCCAGCAGTGCCCTGACGTCCACCTACGAGCAGTACTTC. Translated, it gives CASSALTSTYEQYF. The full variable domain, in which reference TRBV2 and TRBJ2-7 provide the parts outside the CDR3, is EPEVTQTPSHQVTQMGQEVILRCVPISNHLYFYWYRQILGQKVEFLVSFYNNEISEKSEIFDDQFSVERPDGSNFTLKIRSTKLEDSAMYFCASSALTSTYEQYFGPGTRLTVT.